This T cell receptor (beta chain) appears in the sequencing data of a study of T cell responses to AZD1222 COVID-19 vaccine. On this clone: What it binds is not known.

This CDR3 has 14 amino acids. The germline CDR1 and CDR2 sequences are KGHSH and LQKENI. Trimming took 0 bases from V and 7 from J; bases not matched to a gene: 3. Assay used: immunoSEQ multiplex PCR; TCRdb lists only in-frame clones, some missing. In the table there are under 130,000 clones, approximately 92% of which are singletons. Overall study results and limits: The donor group comprised mostly white British people and more females; the analysis possibly underestimated clonal diversity.

The sequence derives from an adult who received the AZD1222 COVID-19 vaccine. V usage is TRBV18 and J usage is TRBJ1-2; TRBD1 matches 9 bases. The source was peripheral blood, collected 28 days after the second AZD1222 dose. As DNA, the CDR3 is TGTGCCAGCTCACCACCGGGACAGGGTGGTGGCTACACCTTC. Translating it yields CASSPPGQGGGYTF.